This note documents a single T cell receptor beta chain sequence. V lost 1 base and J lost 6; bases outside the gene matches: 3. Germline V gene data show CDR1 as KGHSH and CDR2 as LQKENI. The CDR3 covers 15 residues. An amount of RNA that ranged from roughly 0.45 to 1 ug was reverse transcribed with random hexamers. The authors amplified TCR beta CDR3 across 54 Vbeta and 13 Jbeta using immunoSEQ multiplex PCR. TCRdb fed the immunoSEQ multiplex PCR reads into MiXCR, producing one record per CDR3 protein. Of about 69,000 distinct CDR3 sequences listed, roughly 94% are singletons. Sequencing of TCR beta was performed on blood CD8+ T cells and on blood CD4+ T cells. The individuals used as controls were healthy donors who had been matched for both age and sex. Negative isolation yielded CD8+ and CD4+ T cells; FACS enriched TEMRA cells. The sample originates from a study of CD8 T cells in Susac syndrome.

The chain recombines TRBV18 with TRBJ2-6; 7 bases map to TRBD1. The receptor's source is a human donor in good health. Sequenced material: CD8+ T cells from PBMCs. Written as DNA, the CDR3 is TGTGCCAGCTCACCACAGGACAGGACGGCCAACGTCCTGACTTTC. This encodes CASSPQDRTANVLTF.